This is a list of T cell receptor beta chains from one sample in a study of blood T cell repertoires in COVID-19. Produced via immunoSEQ multiplex PCR; TCRdb's table is partial and in-frame only. The data contain about 250,000 clones, approximately 85% of them seen just once; the ten biggest clones take up approximately 9.6%. Sequencing used PBMCs or T cells enriched from blood (not recorded which). These receptors were taken from a woman in her forties or fifties with acute COVID-19. The CDR3 runs from the conserved cysteine through the conserved F or W. Clone size is given for some rows only: seen once, a few or many times, or a class if the clone is expanded.

V | size | CDR3
TRBV4-3 | NA | CASSQVGAGNTEAFF
TRBV6-5 | NA | CASSYPGGYGYTF
TRBV6-2/TRBV6-3 | NA | CASSYTQTSNWPQHF
TRBV9 | NA | CASSGTGTGGLTEAFF
TRBV5-6 | NA | CASSLRTGSDLTQYF
TRBV4-1 | NA | CASSQDQGAGYGYTF
TRBV4-3 | NA | CASSQGPPGQDGNTIYF
TRBV7-9 | NA | CASSQPGLQETQYF
TRBV6-2/TRBV6-3 | NA | CASRYLPVSTDTQYF
TRBV5-4 | NA | CASSLDSRSYEQYF
TRBV7-9 | NA | CASSLLSGGGDTQYF
TRBV5-1 | few | CASSSLQGTLYEQYF
TRBV5-4 | NA | CASSPSGAVSYEQYF
TRBV19 | NA | CASSDRGRADTQYF
TRBV9 | NA | CASSAGGFGNTIYF
TRBV25-1 | few | CASSEPGEETQYF
TRBV5-6 | NA | CASSWTSGQRLLGNEQFF
TRBV19 | NA | CASRRRLADQETQYF
TRBV5-1 | NA | CASSPGTGATGELFF
TRBV29-1 | NA | CSVPGLRNTEAFF
TRBV12-5 | NA | CASGPWSGGQGNEKLFF
TRBV4-2 | NA | CASAVGDRSYEQYF
TRBV5-4 | NA | CASSRAGTGPYNEQFF
TRBV5-1 | NA | CASSPDRGFGQPQHF
TRBV6-5 | NA | CASSYFSGTGHGYTF
TRBV7-3 | NA | CASSFNGGALNNEQFF
TRBV7-2 | NA | CASSLLSVAGYEQYF
TRBV5-1 | NA | CASSPTGALGQPQHF
TRBV3-1/TRBV3-2 | NA | CASSQDRGSGYTF
TRBV7-9 | NA | CASSWTGQGSEKLFF
TRBV7-6 | NA | CASSLGGQQGTEAFF
TRBV15 | NA | CATSRVTGGTEAFF
TRBV5-1 | NA | CASSRDTRSYNEQFF
TRBV10-3 | NA | CAITGDREEEQFF
TRBV18 | NA | CASSPPWPGDMNTEAFF
TRBV7-9 | NA | CASSLDASRRGNTIYF
TRBV18 | NA | CASSPTGDQPQHF
TRBV2 | NA | CASNSPGLKNSPLHF
TRBV30 | once | CAWQRRWQAVSDEQFF
TRBV5-1 | NA | CASSLGDRLGGNTIYF
TRBV29-1 | NA | CSVDEGLAGTDTQYF
TRBV9 | NA | CASSVMLAGGLTGELFF
TRBV7-2 | NA | CASRRDGYYEQYF
TRBV10-3 | NA | CAISESVDEKLFF
TRBV5-1 | NA | CASSLAGTVNTEAFF
TRBV5-4 | NA | CASSLSGDTIYF
TRBV12-3/TRBV12-4 | few | CASSGTFEKLFF
TRBV6-2/TRBV6-3 | NA | CASSYSNRQEHLYEQYF
TRBV7-2 | once | CASSLDRDSGYTF
TRBV5-4 | NA | CASSPTGGDGYTF